The sequence of this T cell receptor beta chain was determined in a study of blood T cell repertoires in COVID-19. For the study at large: There were acute and convalescent COVID-19 samples, and they came from the United States, Italy and Spain.

The CDR3 length is 15 residues. Germline lookup yields CDR1 SGHAT and CDR2 FQNNGV. With 5 bases clipped from V and 4 bases from J, the junction kept 8 bases outside the gene matches. Produced via immunoSEQ multiplex PCR; TCRdb's table is partial and in-frame only. The table lists 120,000 to 150,000 clones, about 92% of them singletons, with about 1.5% in the top ten. The gene calls are TRBV11-2 and TRBJ2-1; 7 nucleotides agree with TRBD1. Sequencing used peripheral blood. The source of this sequence is a human donor in a cohort sampled during active COVID-19. The CDR3 loop reads CASSPGDSHYNEQFF. DNA for the CDR3: TGTGCCAGCAGCCCCGGGGACAGCCATTACAATGAGCAGTTCTTC.